Shown below are 11 T cell receptor beta chains from a single sample sequenced in a study of beta chain features in type 1 diabetes. Study outcomes and limitations: In all four CD4+ subsets, TCRB CDR3 length was significantly, moderately reduced in type 1 diabetes.

No cognate antigen is known for these TCRs. The sequenced template was cDNA made from the entire isolated RNA. Clones were sequenced by immunoSEQ multiplex PCR, and TCRdb holds only the in-frame ones, with some missing. There are over 120,000 clones in the sample; about 13% occur only once, and roughly 1.4% lies in the top ten. The sequencing sample was made of central memory CD4+ T cells from blood. Source of these receptors: a man between 18 and 29 years old with type 1 diabetes.

The chain combines TRBV29-1 with TRBJ2-3, with 9 bases aligning to TRBD1. The CDR3 contains 13 residues. Looked up from germline, CDR1 is SQVTM and CDR2 is ANQGSEA. J was trimmed by 4 bases and V by 6 bases; bases with no gene match: 5. CDR3 nucleotides: TGCAGCGTACAGGGGGCGCCTTCAGATACGCAGTATTTT. It encodes CSVQGAPSDTQYF.

This clone was found a few times. The rearrangement joins TRBV15 to TRBJ1-2; the D gene is possibly TRBD1 (5 bases). V was pared by 0 bases and J by 6 bases, with 14 bases between. The CDR3 spans 15 residues. Germline V gene sequence: CDR1 LNHNV, CDR2 YYDKDF (reference sequence). CDR3 DNA: TGTGCCACCAGCAGAGAGGCAGGGAGCCTCGATGGCTACACCTTC. It is translated as CATSREAGSLDGYTF.

This clone was detected a few times. The chain has TRBV20-1 and TRBJ1-1, with unresolved D. V lost 3 bases and J 6 bases, leaving 8 bases between the germline ends. Per germline, CDR1 DFQATT and CDR2 SNEGSKA (reference sequence). This CDR3 spans 11 amino acids. As DNA, the CDR3 is TGCAGTGCTAGGCCCAGGTCTGAAGCTTTCTTT. It yields the protein CSARPRSEAFF.

This clone was detected a few times. This CDR3 reads CASSVQETQYF. As DNA, the CDR3 is TGTGCCAGCAGCGTCCAAGAGACCCAGTACTTC. This chain connects TRBV7-9 to TRBJ2-5; D is uncertain. Trimming removed 5 bases at V and 1 base at J, with 2 bases between. The CDR3 contains 11 residues. Germline-derived CDR1 and CDR2 are SEHNR and FQNEAQ (reference sequence).

This clone was detected a few times. The J gene is TRBJ1-1, the V gene TRBV5-1; no reliable D call. The CDR3 length is 15 residues. Germline lookup yields CDR1 SGHRS and CDR2 YFSETQ. Trimming left V 3 bases short and J 5 bases short, with 17 bases between. Here the CDR3 reads CASSYLSDWSTEAFF. The CDR3 coding sequence is TGCGCCAGCAGCTATCTCTCGGATTGGAGTACTGAAGCTTTCTTT.

The chain carries TRBV27 and TRBJ1-2; the match to TRBD1 covers 10 bases. Per germline, CDR1 MNHEY and CDR2 SMNVEV (reference sequence). This CDR3 comprises 15 residues. J gave up 3 bases and V 4 bases, and 5 bases lay outside the gene matches. DNA for the CDR3: TGTGCCAGCAGTTCCAGGACAGGGGGAGACTATGGCTACACCTTC. It translates to CASSSRTGGDYGYTF.

The J gene is TRBJ1-6, the V gene TRBV9; 7 bases are shared with TRBD1. CDR1 SGDLS and CDR2 YYNGEE come from the germline V gene. Trimming removed 3 bases from V and 10 bases from J; junction bases left unmatched: 7. The length of the CDR3 is 14 residues. DNA for the CDR3: TGTGCCAGCAGCGAACAGGGGTCGGCGTCACCCCTCCACTTT. The encoded protein is CASSEQGSASPLHF.

This clone was observed a few times. V is TRBV6-1 and J is TRBJ1-2; D might be TRBD1 (6 bases). This CDR3 contains 16 residues. Germline values: CDR1 MNHNS, CDR2 SASEGT. Trimming took off 7 bases at V and 1 base at J, with 19 bases between the two ends. This CDR3 reads CASTDDRTMFNYGYTF. The CDR3 DNA reads as TGTGCCAGCACTGATGACAGGACGATGTTTAACTATGGCTACACCTTC.

This clone showed up just a few times. The V call is TRBV15, the J call TRBJ1-2; D is undetermined. The CDR3 has 13 amino acids. Trimming left V 3 bases short and J 3 bases short, with 8 bases between. CDR1 is LNHNV and CDR2 is YYDKDF in the germline V gene (reference sequence). As DNA, the CDR3 is TGTGCCACCAGCAGGGCAAACGACTATGGCTACACCTTC. It yields the protein CATSRANDYGYTF.

This clone was counted a few times. V gene TRBV18 combines with J gene TRBJ2-7; possibly TRBD1 for D (5 bases). The V and J ends lost 1 base and 2 bases respectively, with 12 bases between them. The CDR3 loop spans 15 amino acids. Germline loops: CDR1 KGHSH, CDR2 LQKENI. CDR3 bases: TGTGCCAGCTCACCACTTGGGGCAGAAACCTACGAGCAGTACTTC. It yields the protein CASSPLGAETYEQYF.

V is TRBV19 and J is TRBJ2-3; TRBD1 might be the D (5 bases). Germline V lookup: CDR1 LNHDA, CDR2 SQIVND (reference sequence). V was pared by 8 bases and J by 6 bases, with 15 bases between. CDR3 length: 13 residues. The CDR3 reads CASARGLRDTQYF. In DNA, the CDR3 is TGTGCCAGTGCTAGGGGTCTCAGGGATACGCAGTATTTT.